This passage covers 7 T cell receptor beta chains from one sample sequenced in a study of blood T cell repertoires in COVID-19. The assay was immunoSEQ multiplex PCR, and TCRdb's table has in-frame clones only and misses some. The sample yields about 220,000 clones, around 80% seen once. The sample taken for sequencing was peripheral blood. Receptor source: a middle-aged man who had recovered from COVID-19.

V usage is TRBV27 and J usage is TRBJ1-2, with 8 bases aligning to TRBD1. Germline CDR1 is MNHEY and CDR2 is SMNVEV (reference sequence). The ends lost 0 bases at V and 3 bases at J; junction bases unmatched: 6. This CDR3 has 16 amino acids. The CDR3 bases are TGTGCCAGCAGTTTATCCAGGGGGCTATGGGACTATGGCTACACCTTC. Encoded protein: CASSLSRGLWDYGYTF.

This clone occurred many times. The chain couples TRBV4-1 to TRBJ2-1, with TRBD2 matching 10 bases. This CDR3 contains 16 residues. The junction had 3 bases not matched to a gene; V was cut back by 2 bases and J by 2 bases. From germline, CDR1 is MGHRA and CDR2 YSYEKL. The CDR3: CASSQPSGGAYNEQFF. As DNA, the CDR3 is TGCGCCAGCAGCCAACCAAGCGGGGGGGCCTACAATGAGCAGTTCTTC.

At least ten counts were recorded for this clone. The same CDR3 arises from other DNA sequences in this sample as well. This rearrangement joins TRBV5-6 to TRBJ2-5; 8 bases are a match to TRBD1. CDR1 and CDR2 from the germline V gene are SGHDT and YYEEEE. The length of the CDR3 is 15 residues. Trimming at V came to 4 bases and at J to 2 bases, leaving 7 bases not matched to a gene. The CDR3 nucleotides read TGTGCCAGCAGCCTCGGGCAGGGGGCTCAAGAGACCCAGTACTTC. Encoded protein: CASSLGQGAQETQYF. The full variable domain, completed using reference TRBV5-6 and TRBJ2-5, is DAGVTQSPTHLIKTRGQQVTLRCSPKSGHDTVSWYQQALGQGPQFIFQYYEEEERQRGNFPDRFSGHQFPNYSSELNVNALLLGDSALYLCASSLGQGAQETQYFGPGTRLLVL.

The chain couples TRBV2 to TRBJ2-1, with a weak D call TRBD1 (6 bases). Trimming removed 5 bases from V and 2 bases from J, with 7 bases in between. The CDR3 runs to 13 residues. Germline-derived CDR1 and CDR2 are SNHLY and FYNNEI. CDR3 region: CASSRDTYNEQFF. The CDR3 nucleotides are TGTGCCAGCAGTAGGGACACCTACAATGAGCAGTTCTTC. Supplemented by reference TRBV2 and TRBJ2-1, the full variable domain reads EPEVTQTPSHQVTQMGQEVILRCVPISNHLYFYWYRQILGQKVEFLVSFYNNEISEKSEIFDDQFSVERPDGSNFTLKIRSTKLEDSAMYFCASSRDTYNEQFFGPGTRLTVL.

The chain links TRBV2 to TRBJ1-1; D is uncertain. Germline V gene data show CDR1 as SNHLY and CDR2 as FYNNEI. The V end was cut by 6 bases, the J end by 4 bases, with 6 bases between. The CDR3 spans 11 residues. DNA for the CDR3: TGTGCCAGCAGGCTAAGCACTGAAGCTTTCTTT. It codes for CASRLSTEAFF.

The CDR3 loop reads CASSGRDRGERKLFF. Here the CDR3 DNA reads TGTGCCAGCAGCGGACGGGACAGGGGGGAGAGGAAACTGTTTTTT. V gene TRBV5-4 combines with J gene TRBJ1-4; 11 bases map to TRBD1. V dropped 4 bases and J dropped 11; count of bases not matched to a gene: 10. The CDR3 is 15 amino acids. Germline CDR1 reads SGHNT; CDR2 reads YYREEE (reference sequence).

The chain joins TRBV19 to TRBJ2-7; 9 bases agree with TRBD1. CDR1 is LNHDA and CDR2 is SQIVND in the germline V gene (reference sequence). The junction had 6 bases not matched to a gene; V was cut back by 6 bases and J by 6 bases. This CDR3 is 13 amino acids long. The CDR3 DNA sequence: TGTGCCAGTAGCCCGGGACAGGGAGTCGAGCAGTACTTC. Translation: CASSPGQGVEQYF.